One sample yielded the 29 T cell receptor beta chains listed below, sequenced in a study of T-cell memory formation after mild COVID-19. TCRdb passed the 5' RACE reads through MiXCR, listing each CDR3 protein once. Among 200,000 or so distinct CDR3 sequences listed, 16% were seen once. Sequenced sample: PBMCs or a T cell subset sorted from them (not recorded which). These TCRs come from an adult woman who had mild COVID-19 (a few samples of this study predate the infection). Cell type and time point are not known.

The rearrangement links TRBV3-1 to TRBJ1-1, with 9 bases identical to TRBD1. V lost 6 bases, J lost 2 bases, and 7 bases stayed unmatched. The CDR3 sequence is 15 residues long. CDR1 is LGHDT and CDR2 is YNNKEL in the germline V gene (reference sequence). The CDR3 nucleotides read TGTGCCAGCAGTCAGATGGACAGGGGTAACACTGAAGCTTTCTTT. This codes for CASSQMDRGNTEAFF.

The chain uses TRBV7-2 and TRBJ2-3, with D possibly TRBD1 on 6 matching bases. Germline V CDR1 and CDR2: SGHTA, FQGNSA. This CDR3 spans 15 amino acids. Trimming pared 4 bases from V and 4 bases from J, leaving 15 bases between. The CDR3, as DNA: TGTGCCAGCAGCTCGTGGGCAGGGGCCCCAGATACGCAGTATTTT. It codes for CASSSWAGAPDTQYF.

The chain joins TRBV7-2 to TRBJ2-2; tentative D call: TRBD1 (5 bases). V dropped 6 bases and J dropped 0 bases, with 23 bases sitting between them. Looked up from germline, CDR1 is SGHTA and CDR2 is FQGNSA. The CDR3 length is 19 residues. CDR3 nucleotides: TGTGCCAGCAGTCGCCGGGCCCAGGGCGGTAGGGCGAACACCGGGGAGCTGTTTTTT. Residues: CASSRRAQGGRANTGELFF.

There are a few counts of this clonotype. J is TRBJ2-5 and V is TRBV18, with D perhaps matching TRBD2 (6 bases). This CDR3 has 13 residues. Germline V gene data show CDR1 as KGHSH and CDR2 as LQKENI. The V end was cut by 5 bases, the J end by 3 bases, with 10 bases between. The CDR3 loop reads CASSGRFEETQYF. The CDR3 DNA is TGTGCCAGCTCAGGGAGGTTCGAAGAGACCCAGTACTTC.

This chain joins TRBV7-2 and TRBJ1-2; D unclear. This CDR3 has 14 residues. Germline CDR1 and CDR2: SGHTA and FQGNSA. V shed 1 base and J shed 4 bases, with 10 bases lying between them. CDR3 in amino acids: CASSLVTSLYGYTF. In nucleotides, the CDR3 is TGTGCCAGCAGCTTAGTCACGAGTCTCTATGGCTACACCTTC.

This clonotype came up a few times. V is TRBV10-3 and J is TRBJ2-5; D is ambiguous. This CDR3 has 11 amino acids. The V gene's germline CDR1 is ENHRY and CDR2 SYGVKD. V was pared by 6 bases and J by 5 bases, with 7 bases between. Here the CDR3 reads CAISSRETQYF. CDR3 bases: TGTGCCATCAGCTCTAGGGAGACCCAGTACTTC.

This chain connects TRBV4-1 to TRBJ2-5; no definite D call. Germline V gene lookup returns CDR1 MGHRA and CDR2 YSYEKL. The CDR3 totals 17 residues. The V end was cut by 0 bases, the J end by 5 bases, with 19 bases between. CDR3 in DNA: TGCGCCAGCAGCCAAGATAAAATTAGATCCGTCCTTGAGACCCAGTACTTC. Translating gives CASSQDKIRSVLETQYF.

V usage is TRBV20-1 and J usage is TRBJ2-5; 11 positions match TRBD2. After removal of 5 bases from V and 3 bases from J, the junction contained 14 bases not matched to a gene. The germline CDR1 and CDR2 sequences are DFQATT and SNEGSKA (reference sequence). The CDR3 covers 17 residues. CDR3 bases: TGCAGTGCTGGCAGCCGTCTAGCGGGGGGCCTCGAAGAGACCCAGTACTTC. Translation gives CSAGSRLAGGLEETQYF.

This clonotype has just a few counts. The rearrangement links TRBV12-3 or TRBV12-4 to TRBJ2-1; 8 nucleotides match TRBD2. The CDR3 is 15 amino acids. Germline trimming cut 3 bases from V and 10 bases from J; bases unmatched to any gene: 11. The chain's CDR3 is CASSFGGRPAGEQFF. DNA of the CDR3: TGTGCCAGCAGTTTTGGCGGGAGGCCGGCCGGGGAGCAGTTCTTC.

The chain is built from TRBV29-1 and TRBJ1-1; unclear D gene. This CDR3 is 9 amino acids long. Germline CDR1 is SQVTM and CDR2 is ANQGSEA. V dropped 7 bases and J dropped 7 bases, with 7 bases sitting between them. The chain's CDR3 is CSAGVEAFF. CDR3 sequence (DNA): TGCAGCGCTGGGGTTGAAGCTTTCTTT.

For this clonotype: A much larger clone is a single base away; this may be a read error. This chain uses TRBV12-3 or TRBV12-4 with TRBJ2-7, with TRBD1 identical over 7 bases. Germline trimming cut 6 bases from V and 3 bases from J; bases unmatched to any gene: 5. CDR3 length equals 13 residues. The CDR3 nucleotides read TGTGCCAGCAGCCGGGGACAGTACTACGAGCAGTACTTC. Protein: CASSRGQYYEQYF.

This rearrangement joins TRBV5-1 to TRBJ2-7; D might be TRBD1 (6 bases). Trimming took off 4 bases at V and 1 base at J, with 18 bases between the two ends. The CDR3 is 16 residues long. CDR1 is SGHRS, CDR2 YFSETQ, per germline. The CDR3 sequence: CASSPLGQGRSYEQYF. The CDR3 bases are TGCGCCAGCAGCCCCCTGGGGCAGGGGAGATCCTACGAGCAGTACTTC.

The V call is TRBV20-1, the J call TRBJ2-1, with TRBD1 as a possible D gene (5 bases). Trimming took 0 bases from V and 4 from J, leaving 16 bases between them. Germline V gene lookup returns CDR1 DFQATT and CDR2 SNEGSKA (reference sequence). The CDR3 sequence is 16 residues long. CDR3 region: CSARDGRAGPYNEQFF. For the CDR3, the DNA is TGCAGTGCTAGAGATGGTAGGGCAGGGCCGTACAATGAGCAGTTCTTC.

The CDR3 coding sequence is TGCAGCGTTGGACAGAATCAAGAGACCCAGTACTTC. It specifies CSVGQNQETQYF. This chain links TRBV29-1 with TRBJ2-5; weak D call: TRBD1 (5 bases). CDR3 length equals 12 residues. CDR1 SQVTM and CDR2 ANQGSEA come from the germline V gene. Trimming removed 4 bases at V and 2 bases at J, with 8 bases between.

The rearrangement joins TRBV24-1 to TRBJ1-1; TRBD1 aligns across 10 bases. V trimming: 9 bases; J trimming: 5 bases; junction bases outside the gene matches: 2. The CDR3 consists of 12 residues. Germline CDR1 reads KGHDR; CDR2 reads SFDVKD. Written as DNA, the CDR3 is TGTGCCACCGGGGGACAGGGGACTGAAGCTTTCTTT. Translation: CATGGQGTEAFF.

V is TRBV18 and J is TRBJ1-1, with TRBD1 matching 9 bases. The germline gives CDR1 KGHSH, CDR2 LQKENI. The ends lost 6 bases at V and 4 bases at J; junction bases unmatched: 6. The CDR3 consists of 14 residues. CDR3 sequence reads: CASSPGTGITEAFF. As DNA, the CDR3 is TGTGCCAGCTCTCCCGGGACAGGGATCACTGAAGCTTTCTTT.

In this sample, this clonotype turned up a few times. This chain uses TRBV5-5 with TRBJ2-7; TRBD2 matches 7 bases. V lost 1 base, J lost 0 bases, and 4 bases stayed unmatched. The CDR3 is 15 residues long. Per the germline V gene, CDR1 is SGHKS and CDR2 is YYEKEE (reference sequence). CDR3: CASSLLGGSSYEQYF. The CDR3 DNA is TGTGCCAGCAGCTTGTTGGGGGGGTCCTCCTACGAGCAGTACTTC.

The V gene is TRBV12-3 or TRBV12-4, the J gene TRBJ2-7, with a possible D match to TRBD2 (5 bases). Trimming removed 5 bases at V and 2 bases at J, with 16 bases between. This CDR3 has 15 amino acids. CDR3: CASSQGTGMTYEQYF. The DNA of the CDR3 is TGTGCCAGCAGTCAAGGAACCGGGATGACCTACGAGCAGTACTTC.

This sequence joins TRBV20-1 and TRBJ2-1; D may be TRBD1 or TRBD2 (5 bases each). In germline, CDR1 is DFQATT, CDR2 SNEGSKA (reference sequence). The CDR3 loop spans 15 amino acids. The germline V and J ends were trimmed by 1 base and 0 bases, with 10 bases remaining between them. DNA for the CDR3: TGCAGTGCTAGAGGGGGCGGGCGCTCCTACAATGAGCAGTTCTTC. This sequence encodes CSARGGGRSYNEQFF.

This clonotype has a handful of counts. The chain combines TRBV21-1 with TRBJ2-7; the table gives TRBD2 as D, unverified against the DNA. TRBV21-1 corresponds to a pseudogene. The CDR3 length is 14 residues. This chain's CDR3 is CASSEGCSSTTQYF. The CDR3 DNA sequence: TGTGCCAGCTCTGAGGGATGTTCCTCTACGACGCAGTACTTC.

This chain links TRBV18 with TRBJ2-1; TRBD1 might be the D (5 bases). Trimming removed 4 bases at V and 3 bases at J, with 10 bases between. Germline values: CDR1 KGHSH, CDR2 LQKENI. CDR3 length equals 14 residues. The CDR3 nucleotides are TGTGCCAGCTCACATGACAGAAACTACAATGAGCAGTTCTTC. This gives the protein CASSHDRNYNEQFF.

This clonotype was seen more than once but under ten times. The CDR3 is CSAFGRGAHEQYF. The CDR3 DNA follows: TGCAGTGCTTTCGGAAGGGGGGCGCACGAGCAGTACTTC. The J gene is TRBJ2-7, the V gene TRBV20-1, with D perhaps assigned TRBD1 or TRBD2 (6 bases each). V shed 5 bases and J shed 5 bases, with 16 bases lying between them. Germline CDR1 and CDR2: DFQATT and SNEGSKA (reference sequence). The CDR3 runs to 13 residues.

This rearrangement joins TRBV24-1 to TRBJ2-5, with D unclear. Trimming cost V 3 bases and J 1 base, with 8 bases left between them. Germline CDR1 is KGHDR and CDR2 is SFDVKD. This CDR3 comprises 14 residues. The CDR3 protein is CATSDTPGQETQYF. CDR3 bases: TGTGCCACCAGTGATACGCCGGGCCAAGAGACCCAGTACTTC.

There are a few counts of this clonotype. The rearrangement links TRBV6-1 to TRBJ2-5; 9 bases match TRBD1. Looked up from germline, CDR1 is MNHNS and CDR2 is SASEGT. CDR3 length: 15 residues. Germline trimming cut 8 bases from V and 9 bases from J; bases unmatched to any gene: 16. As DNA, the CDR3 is TGTGCCAGCTTCAAGGACAGGGGACGGCTCGGATCCCAGTACTTC. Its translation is CASFKDRGRLGSQYF.

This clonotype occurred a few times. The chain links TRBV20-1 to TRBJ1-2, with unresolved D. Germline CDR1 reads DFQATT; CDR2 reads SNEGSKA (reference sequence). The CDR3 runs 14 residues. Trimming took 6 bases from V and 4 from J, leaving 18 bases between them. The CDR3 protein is CSALSPVSVYGYTF. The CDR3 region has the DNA TGCAGTGCCCTCAGTCCGGTATCCGTCTATGGCTACACCTTC.

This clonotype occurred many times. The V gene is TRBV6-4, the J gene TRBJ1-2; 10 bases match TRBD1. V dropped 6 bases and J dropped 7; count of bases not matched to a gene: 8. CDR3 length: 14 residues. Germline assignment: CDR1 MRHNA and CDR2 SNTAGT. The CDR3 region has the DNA TGTGCCAGCAGCCCCACCGGGACAGGGGCTGGCTACACCTTC. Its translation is CASSPTGTGAGYTF.

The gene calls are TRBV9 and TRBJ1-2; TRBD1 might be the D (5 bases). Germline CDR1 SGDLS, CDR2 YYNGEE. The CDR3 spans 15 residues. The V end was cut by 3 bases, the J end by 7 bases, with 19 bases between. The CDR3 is CASSATGDSRRGYTF. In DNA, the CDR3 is TGTGCCAGCAGCGCCACCGGGGACTCCCGACGTGGCTACACCTTC.

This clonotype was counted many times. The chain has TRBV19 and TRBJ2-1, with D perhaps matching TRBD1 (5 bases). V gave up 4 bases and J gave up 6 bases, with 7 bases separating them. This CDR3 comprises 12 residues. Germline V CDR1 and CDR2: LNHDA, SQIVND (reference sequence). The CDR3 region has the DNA TGTGCCAGTAGTAGACAGAGCAATGAGCAGTTCTTC. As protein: CASSRQSNEQFF.

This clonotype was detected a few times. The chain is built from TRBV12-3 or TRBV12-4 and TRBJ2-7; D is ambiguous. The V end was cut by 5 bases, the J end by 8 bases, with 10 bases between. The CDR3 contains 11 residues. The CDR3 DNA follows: TGTGCCAGCAGTCATCTCTCCCAGCAGTACTTC. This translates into CASSHLSQQYF.